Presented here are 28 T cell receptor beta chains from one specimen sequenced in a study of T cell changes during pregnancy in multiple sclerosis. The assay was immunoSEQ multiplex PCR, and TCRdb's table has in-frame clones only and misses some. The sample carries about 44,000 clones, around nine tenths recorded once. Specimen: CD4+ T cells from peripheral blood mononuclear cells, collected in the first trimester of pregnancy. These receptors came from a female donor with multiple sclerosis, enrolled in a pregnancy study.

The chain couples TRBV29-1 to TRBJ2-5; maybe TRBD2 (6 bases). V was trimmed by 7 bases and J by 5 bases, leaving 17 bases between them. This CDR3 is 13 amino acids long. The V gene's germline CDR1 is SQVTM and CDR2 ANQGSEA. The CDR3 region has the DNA TGCAGCGCCCTGGACTATAGCAAGGAGACCCAGTACTTC. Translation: CSALDYSKETQYF.

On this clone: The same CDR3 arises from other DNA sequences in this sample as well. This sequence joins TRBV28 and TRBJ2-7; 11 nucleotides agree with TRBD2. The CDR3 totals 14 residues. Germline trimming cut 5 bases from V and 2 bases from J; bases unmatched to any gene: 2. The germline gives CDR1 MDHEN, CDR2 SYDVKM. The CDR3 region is CASSRLAGTYEQYF. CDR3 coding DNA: TGTGCCAGCAGTCGACTAGCGGGGACCTACGAGCAGTACTTC.

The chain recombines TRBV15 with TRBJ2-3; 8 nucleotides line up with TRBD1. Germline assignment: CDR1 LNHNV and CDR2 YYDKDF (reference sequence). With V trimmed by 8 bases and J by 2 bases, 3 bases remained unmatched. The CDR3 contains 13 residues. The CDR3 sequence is CATQGADTDTQYF. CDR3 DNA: TGTGCCACCCAGGGGGCGGACACAGATACGCAGTATTTT.

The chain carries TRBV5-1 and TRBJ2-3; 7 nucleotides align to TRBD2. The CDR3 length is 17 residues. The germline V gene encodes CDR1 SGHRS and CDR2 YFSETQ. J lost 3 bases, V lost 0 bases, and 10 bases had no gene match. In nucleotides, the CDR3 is TGCGCCAGCAGCTTGGGGCTAGCGGTCTTTCCGACAGATACGCAGTATTTT. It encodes CASSLGLAVFPTDTQYF.

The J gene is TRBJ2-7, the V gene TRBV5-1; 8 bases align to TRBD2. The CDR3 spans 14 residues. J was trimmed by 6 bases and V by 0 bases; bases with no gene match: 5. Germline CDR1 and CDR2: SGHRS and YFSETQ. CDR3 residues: CASSLDLAGSEQYF. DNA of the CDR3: TGCGCCAGCAGCTTGGACCTAGCGGGCAGCGAGCAGTACTTC.

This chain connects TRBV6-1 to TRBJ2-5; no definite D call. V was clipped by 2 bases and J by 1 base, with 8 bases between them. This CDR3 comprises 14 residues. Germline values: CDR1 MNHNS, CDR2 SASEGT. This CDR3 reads CASSELLFQETQYF. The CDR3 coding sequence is TGTGCCAGCAGTGAATTATTATTCCAAGAGACCCAGTACTTC.

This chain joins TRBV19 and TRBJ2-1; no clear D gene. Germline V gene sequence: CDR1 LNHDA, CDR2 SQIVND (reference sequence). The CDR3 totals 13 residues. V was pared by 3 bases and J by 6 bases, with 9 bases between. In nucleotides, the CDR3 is TGTGCCAGTAGTATTTCCCTAGTCAATGAGCAGTTCTTC. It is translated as CASSISLVNEQFF.

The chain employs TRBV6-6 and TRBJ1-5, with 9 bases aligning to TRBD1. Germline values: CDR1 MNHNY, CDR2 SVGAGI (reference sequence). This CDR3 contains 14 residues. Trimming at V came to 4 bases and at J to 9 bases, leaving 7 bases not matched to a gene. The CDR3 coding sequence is TGTGCCAGCAGTTCACAGGGGGCGAGGGGGCCCCAGCATTTT. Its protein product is CASSSQGARGPQHF.

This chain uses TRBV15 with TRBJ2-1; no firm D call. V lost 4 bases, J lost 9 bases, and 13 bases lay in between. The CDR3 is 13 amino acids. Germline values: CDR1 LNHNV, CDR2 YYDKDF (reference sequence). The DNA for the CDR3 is TGTGCCACCAGCATTCCCGCGAGAGGTGAGCAGTTCTTC. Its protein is CATSIPARGEQFF.

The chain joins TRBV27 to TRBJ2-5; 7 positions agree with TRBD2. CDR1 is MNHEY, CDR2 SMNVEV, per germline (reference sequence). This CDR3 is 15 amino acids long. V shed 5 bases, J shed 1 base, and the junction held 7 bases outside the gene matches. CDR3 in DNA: TGTGCCAGCAGTCAAGGACTAGACCGCCAAGAGACCCAGTACTTC. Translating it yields CASSQGLDRQETQYF.

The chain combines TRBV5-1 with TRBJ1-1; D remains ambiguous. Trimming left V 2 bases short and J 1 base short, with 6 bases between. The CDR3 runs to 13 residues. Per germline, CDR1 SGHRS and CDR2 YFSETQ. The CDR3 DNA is TGCGCCAGCAGCTTCGGTCCGAACACTGAAGCTTTCTTT. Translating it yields CASSFGPNTEAFF. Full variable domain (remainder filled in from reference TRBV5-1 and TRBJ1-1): KAGVTQTPRYLIKTRGQQVTLSCSPISGHRSVSWYQQTPGQGLQFLFEYFSETQRNKGNFPGRFSGRQFSNSRSEMNVSTLELGDSALYLCASSFGPNTEAFFGQGTRLTVV.

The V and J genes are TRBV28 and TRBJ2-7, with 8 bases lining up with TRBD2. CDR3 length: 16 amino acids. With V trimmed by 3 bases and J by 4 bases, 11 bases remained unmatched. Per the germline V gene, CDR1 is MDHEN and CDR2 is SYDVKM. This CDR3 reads CASSFRRSGGGYEQYF. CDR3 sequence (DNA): TGTGCCAGCAGTTTTCGCCGGAGCGGGGGAGGATACGAGCAGTACTTC. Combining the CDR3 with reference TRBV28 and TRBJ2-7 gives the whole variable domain DVKVTQSSRYLVKRTGEKVFLECVQDMDHENMFWYRQDPGLGLRLIYFSYDVKMKEKGDIPEGYSVSREKKERFSLILESASTNQTSMYLCASSFRRSGGGYEQYFGPGTRLTVT.

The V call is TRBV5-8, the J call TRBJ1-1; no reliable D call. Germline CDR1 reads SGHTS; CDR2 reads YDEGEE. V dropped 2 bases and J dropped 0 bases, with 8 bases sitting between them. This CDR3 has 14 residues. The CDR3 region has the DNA TGTGCCAGCAGCTTCCAACTCTTGAACACTGAAGCTTTCTTT. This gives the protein CASSFQLLNTEAFF.

CDR3 nucleotides: TGCGCCAGCAGCTTGGGGCATCCTAACACTGAAGCTTTCTTT. Its protein product is CASSLGHPNTEAFF. The V call is TRBV5-1, the J call TRBJ1-1; D unclear. The CDR3 is 14 amino acids. The V and J ends lost 0 bases and 2 bases respectively, with 8 bases between them. CDR1 and CDR2 (germline): SGHRS, YFSETQ. Full variable domain (remainder filled in from reference TRBV5-1 and TRBJ1-1): KAGVTQTPRYLIKTRGQQVTLSCSPISGHRSVSWYQQTPGQGLQFLFEYFSETQRNKGNFPGRFSGRQFSNSRSEMNVSTLELGDSALYLCASSLGHPNTEAFFGQGTRLTVV.

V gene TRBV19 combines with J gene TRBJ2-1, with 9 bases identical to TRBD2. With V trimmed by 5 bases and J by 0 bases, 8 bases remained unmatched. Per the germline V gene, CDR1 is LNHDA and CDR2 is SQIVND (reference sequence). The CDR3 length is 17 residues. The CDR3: CASSPGGGRASYNEQFF. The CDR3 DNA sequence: TGTGCCAGTAGTCCCGGGGGCGGGAGGGCCTCCTACAATGAGCAGTTCTTC.

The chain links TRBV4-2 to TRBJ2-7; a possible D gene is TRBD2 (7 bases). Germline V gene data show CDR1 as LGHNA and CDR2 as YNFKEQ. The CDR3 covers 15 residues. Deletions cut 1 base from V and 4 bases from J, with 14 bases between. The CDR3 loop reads CASSQGMAGAYEQYF. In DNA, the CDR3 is TGTGCCAGCAGCCAAGGGATGGCGGGGGCTTACGAGCAGTACTTC.

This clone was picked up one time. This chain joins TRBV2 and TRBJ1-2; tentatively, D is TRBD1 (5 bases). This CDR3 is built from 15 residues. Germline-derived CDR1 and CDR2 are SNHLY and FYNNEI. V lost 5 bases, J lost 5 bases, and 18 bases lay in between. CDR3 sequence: CASSLTGTVSYGYTF. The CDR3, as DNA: TGTGCCAGCAGTTTAACCGGGACTGTCTCGTATGGCTACACCTTC.

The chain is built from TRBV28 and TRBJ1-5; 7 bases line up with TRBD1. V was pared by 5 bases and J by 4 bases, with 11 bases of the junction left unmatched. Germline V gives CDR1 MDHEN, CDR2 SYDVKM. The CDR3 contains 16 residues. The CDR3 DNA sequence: TGTGCCAGCAGTCCTACATCGGGACAGCAGAATCAGCCCCAGCATTTT. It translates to CASSPTSGQQNQPQHF.

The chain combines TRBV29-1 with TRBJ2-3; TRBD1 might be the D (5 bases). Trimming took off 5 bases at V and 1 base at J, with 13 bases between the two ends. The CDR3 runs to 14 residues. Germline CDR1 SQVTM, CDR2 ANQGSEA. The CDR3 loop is CSVLRPRGTDTQYF. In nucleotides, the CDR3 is TGCAGCGTTTTAAGACCCAGGGGCACAGATACGCAGTATTTT.

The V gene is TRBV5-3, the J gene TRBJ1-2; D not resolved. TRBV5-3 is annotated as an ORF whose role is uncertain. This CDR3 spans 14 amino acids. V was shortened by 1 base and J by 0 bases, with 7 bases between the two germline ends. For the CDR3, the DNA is TGTGCCAGAAGCTTGCCGGTGCCTAACTATGGCTACACCTTC. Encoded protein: CARSLPVPNYGYTF.

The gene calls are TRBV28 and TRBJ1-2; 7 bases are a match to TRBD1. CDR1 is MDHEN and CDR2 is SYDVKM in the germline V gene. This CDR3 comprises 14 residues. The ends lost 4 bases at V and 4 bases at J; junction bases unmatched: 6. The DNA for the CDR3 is TGTGCCAGCAGTTCACCGGGACAGCCCTATGGCTACACCTTC. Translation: CASSSPGQPYGYTF.

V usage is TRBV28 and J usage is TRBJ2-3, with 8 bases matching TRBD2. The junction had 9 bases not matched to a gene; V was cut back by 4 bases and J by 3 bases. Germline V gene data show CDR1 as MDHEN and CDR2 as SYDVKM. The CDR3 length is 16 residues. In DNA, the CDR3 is TGTGCCAGCAGTTCCGTCGCGGGAGGTTGGACAGATACGCAGTATTTT. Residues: CASSSVAGGWTDTQYF.

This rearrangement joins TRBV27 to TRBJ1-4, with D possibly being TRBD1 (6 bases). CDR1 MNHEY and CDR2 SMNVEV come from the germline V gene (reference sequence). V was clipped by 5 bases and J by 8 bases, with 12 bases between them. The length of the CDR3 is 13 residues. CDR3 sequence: CASSPPRGEKLFF. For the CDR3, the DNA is TGTGCCAGCAGTCCTCCGAGGGGGGAAAAACTGTTTTTT.

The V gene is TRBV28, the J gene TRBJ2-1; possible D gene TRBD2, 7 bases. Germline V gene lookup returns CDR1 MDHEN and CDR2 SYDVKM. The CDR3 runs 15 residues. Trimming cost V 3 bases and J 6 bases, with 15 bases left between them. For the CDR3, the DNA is TGTGCCAGCAGTTTCCTTCTAGGGGGGGGCAATGAGCAGTTCTTC. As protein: CASSFLLGGGNEQFF.

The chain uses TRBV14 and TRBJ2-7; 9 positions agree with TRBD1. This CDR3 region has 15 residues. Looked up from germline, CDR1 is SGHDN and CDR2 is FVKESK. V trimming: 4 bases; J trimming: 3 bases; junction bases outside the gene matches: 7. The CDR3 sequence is CASSPSGQGFYEQYF. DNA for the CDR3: TGTGCCAGCAGCCCGTCGGGACAGGGCTTCTACGAGCAGTACTTC. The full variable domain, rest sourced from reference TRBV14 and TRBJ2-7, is EAGVTQFPSHSVIEKGQTVTLRCDPISGHDNLYWYRRVMGKEIKFLLHFVKESKQDESGMPNNRFLAERTGGTYSTLKVQPAELEDSGVYFCASSPSGQGFYEQYFGPGTRLTVT.

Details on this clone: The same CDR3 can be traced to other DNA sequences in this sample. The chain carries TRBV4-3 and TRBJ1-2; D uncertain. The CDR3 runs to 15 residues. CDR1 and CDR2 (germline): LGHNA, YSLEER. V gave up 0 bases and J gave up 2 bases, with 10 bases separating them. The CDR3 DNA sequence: TGCGCCAGCAGCCAAGACCCCACGGGAAACTATGGCTACACCTTC. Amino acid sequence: CASSQDPTGNYGYTF.

In DNA, the CDR3 is TGCAGCGCCAACAGGGGGTCGGACACTGAAGCTTTCTTT. It translates to CSANRGSDTEAFF. The V call is TRBV29-1, the J call TRBJ1-1; 8 bases match TRBD1. Germline V lookup: CDR1 SQVTM, CDR2 ANQGSEA. The CDR3 sequence is 13 residues long. V dropped 7 bases and J dropped 3; count of bases not matched to a gene: 7. Full variable domain (missing parts from reference TRBV29-1 and TRBJ1-1): SAVISQKPSRDICQRGTSLTIQCQVDSQVTMMFWYRQQPGQSLTLIATANQGSEATYESGFVIDKFPISRPNLTFSTLTVSNMSPEDSSIYLCSANRGSDTEAFFGQGTRLTVV.

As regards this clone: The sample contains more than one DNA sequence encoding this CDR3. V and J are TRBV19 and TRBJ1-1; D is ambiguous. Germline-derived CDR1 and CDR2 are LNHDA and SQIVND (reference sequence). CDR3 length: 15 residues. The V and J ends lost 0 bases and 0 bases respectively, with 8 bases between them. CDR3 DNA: TGTGCCAGTAGTATAGATGGCGGGATGAACACTGAAGCTTTCTTT. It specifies CASSIDGGMNTEAFF.